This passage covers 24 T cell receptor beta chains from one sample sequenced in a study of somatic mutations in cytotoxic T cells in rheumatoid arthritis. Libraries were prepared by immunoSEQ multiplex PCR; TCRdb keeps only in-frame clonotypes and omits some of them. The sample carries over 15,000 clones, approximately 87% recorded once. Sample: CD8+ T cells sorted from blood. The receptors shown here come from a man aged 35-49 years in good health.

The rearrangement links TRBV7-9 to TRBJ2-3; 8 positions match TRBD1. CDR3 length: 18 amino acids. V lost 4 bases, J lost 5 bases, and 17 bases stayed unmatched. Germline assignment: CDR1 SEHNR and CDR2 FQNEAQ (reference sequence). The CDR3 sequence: CASSSESTGTGRGDTQYF. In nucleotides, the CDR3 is TGTGCCAGCAGCTCAGAGAGCACCGGGACAGGCCGGGGAGATACGCAGTATTTT. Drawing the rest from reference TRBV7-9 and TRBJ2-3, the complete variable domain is DTGVSQNPRHKITKRGQNVTFRCDPISEHNRLYWYRQTLGQGPEFLTYFQNEAQLEKSRLLSDRFSAERPKGSFSTLEIQRTEQGDSAMYLCASSSESTGTGRGDTQYFGPGTRLTVL.

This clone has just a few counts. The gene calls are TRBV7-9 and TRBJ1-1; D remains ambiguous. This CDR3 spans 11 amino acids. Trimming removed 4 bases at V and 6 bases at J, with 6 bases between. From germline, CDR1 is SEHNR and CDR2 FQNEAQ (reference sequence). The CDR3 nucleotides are TGTGCCAGCAGCTCCCTACCTGAAGCTTTCTTT. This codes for CASSSLPEAFF.

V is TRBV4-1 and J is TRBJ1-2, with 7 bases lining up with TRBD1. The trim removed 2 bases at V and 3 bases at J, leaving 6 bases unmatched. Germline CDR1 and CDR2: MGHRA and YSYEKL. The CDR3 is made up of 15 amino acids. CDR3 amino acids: CASSQLEGGHYGYTF. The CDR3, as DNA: TGCGCCAGCAGCCAACTGGAAGGGGGCCACTATGGCTACACCTTC.

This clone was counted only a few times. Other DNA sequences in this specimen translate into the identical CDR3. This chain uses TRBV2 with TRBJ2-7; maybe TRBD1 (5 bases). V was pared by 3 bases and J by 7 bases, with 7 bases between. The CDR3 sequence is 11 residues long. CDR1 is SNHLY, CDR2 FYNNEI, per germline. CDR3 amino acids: CASSEAGEQYF. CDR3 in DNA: TGTGCCAGCAGTGAGGCAGGGGAGCAGTACTTC.

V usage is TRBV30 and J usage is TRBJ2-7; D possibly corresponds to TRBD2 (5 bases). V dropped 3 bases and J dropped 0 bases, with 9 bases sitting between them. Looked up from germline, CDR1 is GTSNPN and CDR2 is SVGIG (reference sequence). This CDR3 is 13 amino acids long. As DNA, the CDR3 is TGTGCCTGGAGCCAGCGGAACTCCTACGAGCAGTACTTC. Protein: CAWSQRNSYEQYF.

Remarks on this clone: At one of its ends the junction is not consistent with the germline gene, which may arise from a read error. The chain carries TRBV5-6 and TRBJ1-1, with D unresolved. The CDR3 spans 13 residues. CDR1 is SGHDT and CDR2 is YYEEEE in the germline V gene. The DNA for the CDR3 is TGTGCCAGCAGCTTGTCTCCCACCACTGAAGCTTCCTTT. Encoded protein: CASSLSPTTEASF.

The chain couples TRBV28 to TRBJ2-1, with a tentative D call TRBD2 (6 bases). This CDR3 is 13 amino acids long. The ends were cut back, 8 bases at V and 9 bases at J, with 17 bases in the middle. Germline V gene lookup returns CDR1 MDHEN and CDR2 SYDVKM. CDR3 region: CASCLRRGVEQFF. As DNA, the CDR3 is TGTGCCAGCTGCCTTAGGCGGGGCGTTGAGCAGTTCTTC.

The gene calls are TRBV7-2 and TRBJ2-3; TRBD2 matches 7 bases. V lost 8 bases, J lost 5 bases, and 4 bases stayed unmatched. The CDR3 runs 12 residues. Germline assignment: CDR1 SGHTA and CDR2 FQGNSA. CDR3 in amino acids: CASGRGGDTQYF. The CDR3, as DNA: TGTGCCAGCGGGAGGGGAGGAGATACGCAGTATTTT.

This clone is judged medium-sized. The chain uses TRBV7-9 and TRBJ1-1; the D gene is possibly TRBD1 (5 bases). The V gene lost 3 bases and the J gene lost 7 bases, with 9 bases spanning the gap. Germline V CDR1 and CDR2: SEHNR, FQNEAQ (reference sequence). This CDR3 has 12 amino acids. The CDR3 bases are TGTGCCAGCAGCTTGGGGGGGAATGAAGCTTTCTTT. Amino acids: CASSLGGNEAFF.

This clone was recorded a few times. The CDR3 region is CASSLFTGTGELFF. CDR3 sequence (DNA): TGTGCCAGCAGTTTATTTACTGGCACCGGGGAGCTGTTTTTT. The J gene is TRBJ2-2, the V gene TRBV27; no reliable D call. Trimming took 1 base from V and 4 from J, leaving 7 bases between them. Germline V lookup: CDR1 MNHEY, CDR2 SMNVEV (reference sequence). This CDR3 is 14 amino acids long.

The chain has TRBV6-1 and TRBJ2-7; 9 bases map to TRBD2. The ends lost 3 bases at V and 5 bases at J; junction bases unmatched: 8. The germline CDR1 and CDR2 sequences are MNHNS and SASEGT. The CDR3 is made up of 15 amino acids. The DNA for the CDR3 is TGTGCCAGCAGTGACCTGGCGGGAGGGGACCACGAGCAGTACTTC. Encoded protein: CASSDLAGGDHEQYF.

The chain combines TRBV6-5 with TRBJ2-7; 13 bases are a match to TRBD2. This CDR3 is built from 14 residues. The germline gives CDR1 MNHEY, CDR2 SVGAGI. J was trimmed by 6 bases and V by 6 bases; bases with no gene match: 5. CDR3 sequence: CASSWTSGRGEQYF. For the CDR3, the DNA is TGTGCCAGCAGCTGGACTAGCGGGAGAGGCGAGCAGTACTTC.

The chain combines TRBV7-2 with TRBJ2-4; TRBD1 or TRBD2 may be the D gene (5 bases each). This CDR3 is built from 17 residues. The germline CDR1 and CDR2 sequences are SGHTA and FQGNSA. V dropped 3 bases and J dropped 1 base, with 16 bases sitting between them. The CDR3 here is CASSFGAFEGAKNIQYF. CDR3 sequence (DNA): TGTGCCAGCAGCTTTGGCGCTTTTGAGGGGGCCAAAAACATTCAGTACTTC.

The CDR3 DNA reads as TGTGCCAGCAGTTCCGGGACTAGCGGGGTGTGGGGCCAAGAGACCCAGTACTTC. Translation: CASSSGTSGVWGQETQYF. This chain joins TRBV27 and TRBJ2-5; 13 nucleotides line up with TRBD2. The CDR3 extends over 18 amino acids. V lost 4 bases and J lost 1; bases outside the gene matches: 9. CDR1 and CDR2 from the germline V gene are MNHEY and SMNVEV (reference sequence).

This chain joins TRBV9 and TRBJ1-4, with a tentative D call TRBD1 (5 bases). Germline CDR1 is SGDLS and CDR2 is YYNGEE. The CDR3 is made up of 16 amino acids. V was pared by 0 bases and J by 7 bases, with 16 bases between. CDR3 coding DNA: TGTGCCAGCAGCGTAGTGACAGAGGGCGGAGGTGAAAAACTGTTTTTT. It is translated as CASSVVTEGGGEKLFF.

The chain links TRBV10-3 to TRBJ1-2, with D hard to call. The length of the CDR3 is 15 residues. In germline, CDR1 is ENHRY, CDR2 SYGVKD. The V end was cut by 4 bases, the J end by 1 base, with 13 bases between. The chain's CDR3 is CAISGGRNLNYGYTF. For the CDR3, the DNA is TGTGCCATCAGTGGGGGTCGGAACCTTAACTATGGCTACACCTTC.

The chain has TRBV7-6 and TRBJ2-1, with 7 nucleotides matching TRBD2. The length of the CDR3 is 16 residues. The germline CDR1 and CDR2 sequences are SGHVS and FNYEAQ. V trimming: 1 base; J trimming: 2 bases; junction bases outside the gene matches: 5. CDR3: CASSLGGSPTYNEQFF. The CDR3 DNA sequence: TGTGCCAGCAGCTTAGGCGGGAGTCCCACCTACAATGAGCAGTTCTTC.

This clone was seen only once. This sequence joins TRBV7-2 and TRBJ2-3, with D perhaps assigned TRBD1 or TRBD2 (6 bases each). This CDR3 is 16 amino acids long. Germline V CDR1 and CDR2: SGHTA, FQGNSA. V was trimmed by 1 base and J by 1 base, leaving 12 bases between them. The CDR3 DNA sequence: TGTGCCAGCAGCTTAGTAGCGGCAGGGGGCACAGATACGCAGTATTTT. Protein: CASSLVAAGGTDTQYF. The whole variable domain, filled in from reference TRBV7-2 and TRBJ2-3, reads GAGVSQSPSNKVTEKGKDVELRCDPISGHTALYWYRQSLGQGLEFLIYFQGNSAPDKSGLPSDRFSAERTGGSVSTLTIQRTQQEDSAVYLCASSLVAAGGTDTQYFGPGTRLTVL.

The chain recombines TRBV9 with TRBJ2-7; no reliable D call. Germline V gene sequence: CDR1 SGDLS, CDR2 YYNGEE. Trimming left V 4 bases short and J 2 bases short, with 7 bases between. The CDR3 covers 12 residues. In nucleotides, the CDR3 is TGTGCCAGCAGCCCCCGCCCCTACGAGCAGTACTTC. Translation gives CASSPRPYEQYF.

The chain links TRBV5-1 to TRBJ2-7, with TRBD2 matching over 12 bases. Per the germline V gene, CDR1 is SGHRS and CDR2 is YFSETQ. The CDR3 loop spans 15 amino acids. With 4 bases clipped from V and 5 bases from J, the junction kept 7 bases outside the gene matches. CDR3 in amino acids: CASSVRLAGANEQYF. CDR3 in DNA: TGCGCCAGCAGCGTACGACTAGCGGGAGCTAACGAGCAGTACTTC. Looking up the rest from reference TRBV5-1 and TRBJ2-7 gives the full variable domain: KAGVTQTPRYLIKTRGQQVTLSCSPISGHRSVSWYQQTPGQGLQFLFEYFSETQRNKGNFPGRFSGRQFSNSRSEMNVSTLELGDSALYLCASSVRLAGANEQYFGPGTRLTVT.

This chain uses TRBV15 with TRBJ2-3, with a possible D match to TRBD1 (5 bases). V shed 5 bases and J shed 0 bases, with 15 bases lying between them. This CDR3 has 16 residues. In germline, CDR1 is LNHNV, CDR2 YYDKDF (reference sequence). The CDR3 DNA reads TGTGCCACCAGCTTTCAAGACAGAGCTAGCACAGATACGCAGTATTTT. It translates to CATSFQDRASTDTQYF.

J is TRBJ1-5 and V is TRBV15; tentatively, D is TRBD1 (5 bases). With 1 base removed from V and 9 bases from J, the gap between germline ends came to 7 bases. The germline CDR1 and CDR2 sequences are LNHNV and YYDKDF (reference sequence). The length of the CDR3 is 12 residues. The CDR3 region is CATSRVRGPQHF. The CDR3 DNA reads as TGTGCCACCAGCAGAGTGAGGGGGCCCCAGCATTTT.

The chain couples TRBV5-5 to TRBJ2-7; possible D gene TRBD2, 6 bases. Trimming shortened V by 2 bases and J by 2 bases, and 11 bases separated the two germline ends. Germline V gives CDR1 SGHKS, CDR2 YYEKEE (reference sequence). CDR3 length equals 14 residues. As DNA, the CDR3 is TGTGCCAGCAGCTTCCAGTCTAGCGCCTACGAGCAGTACTTC. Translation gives CASSFQSSAYEQYF. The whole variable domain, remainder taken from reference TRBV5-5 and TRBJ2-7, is DAGVTQSPTHLIKTRGQQVTLRCSPISGHKSVSWYQQVLGQGPQFIFQYYEKEERGRGNFPDRFSARQFPNYSSELNVNALLLGDSALYLCASSFQSSAYEQYFGPGTRLTVT.

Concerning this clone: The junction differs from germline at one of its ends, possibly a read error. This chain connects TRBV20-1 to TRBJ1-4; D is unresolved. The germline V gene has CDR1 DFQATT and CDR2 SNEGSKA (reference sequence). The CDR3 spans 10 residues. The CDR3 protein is CSASPYIENF. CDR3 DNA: TGCAGTGCTAGCCCCTATATTGAGAATTTT.